The rows below give T cell receptor beta chains drawn from one sample of a study of regulatory T cells in long-lasting Graves disease. One entry per CDR3 protein results from TCRdb running MiXCR on the multiplex PCR reads. The sample yields about 370,000 distinct CDR3 sequences, around 15% seen once. This specimen was peripheral blood mononuclear cells (PBMCs), taken at new diagnosis, from a patient treated with antithyroid drugs. All receptors derive from a female donor with Graves disease. The CDR3 runs from the conserved cysteine through the conserved F or W. D genes are given only for firm matches. Clone sizes are given selectively: once, few, many, or a class where the clone is expanded.

clone size,D gene,J gene,V gene,CDR3 DNA,CDR3 protein
few,NA,TRBJ2-1,TRBV6-1,TGTGCCAGCAGTCAGCATAGCGCTTCCCGCGACAATGAGCAGTTCTTC,CASSQHSASRDNEQFF
NA,NA,TRBJ2-1,TRBV5-1,TGCGCCAGCAGCTTGGGGTGGGGGTCAGTGGATGAGCAGTTCTTC,CASSLGWGSVDEQFF
NA,NA,TRBJ1-1,TRBV14,TGTGCCAGCAGCCAGGGGACCCCCGAAGCTTTCTTT,CASSQGTPEAFF
many,TRBD1,TRBJ1-2,TRBV13,TGTGCCAGCAGCCAGATCAACAGGGGACACTATGGCTACACCTTC,CASSQINRGHYGYTF
NA,TRBD1,TRBJ1-2,TRBV15,TGTGCCACCAGCAGAGACGGGACAGGTCATGGCTACACCTTC,CATSRDGTGHGYTF
many,NA,TRBJ2-7,TRBV9,TGTGCCAGCAGCGTAGGAGGTGGGTTCGGCAACGAGCAGTACTTC,CASSVGGGFGNEQYF
many,NA,TRBJ2-5,TRBV28,TGTGCCAGCGGATTACGGGAGACCCAGTACTTC,CASGLRETQYF
many,NA,TRBJ2-5,TRBV5-1,TGCGCCAGCAGCTTGGGAGTGGGGCAGAAAGAGACCCAGTACTTC,CASSLGVGQKETQYF
many,TRBD1,TRBJ1-5,TRBV20-1,TGCAGTGCCATACAGGGGGCTCACAATCAGCCCCAGCATTTT,CSAIQGAHNQPQHF
NA,NA,TRBJ2-1,TRBV6-5,TGTGCCAGCAGTTACTCGAGACCCAGGGTGGATGAGCAGTTCTTC,CASSYSRPRVDEQFF
many,NA,TRBJ2-3,TRBV7-2,TGTGCCAGCAGCCCAGCATTAGCCCATAGCACAGATACGCAGTATTTT,CASSPALAHSTDTQYF
many,TRBD1,TRBJ1-2,TRBV12-3/TRBV12-4,TGTGCCAGCACCATGATCCAGGGGGGTGGCTACACCTTC,CASTMIQGGGYTF
few,TRBD2,TRBJ2-3,TRBV6-2/TRBV6-3,TGTGCCAGCAAGCTAGCGGGACCGCCGGATACGCAGTATTTT,CASKLAGPPDTQYF
NA,TRBD1,TRBJ1-5,TRBV4-1,TGCGCCAGCAGTCTGAGGTATACAGGGGGCATCAATCAGCCCCAGCATTTT,CASSLRYTGGINQPQHF
NA,NA,TRBJ1-1,TRBV19,TGTGCCAGTAGTTCCTCGGGGGGGCGTCTGAACACTGAAGCTTTCTTT,CASSSSGGRLNTEAFF
many,NA,TRBJ1-1,TRBV6-2/TRBV6-3,TGTGCCAGCAGTGAATACCCCCAGAACACTGAAGCTTTCTTT,CASSEYPQNTEAFF
NA,TRBD1,TRBJ2-3,TRBV28,TGTGCCAGCAGTTTCGACAGGGGGCGAACAGATACGCAGTATTTT,CASSFDRGRTDTQYF
many,NA,TRBJ2-5,TRBV6-2/TRBV6-3,TGTGCCAGCAGTTCTGCCCCGTTGAGCCAGTACTTC,CASSSAPLSQYF
NA,TRBD2,TRBJ2-1,TRBV20-1,TGCAGTCAGGGACTAGCGGCAGATGAGCAGTTCTTC,CSQGLAADEQFF
many,TRBD1,TRBJ2-3,TRBV2,TGTGCCAGCAAAAGGGGGCACCAAAGAGATACGCAGTATTTT,CASKRGHQRDTQYF
NA,NA,TRBJ1-2,TRBV25-1,TGTGCCAGCAGTGACAAAAGGGGGTTCCATACTTCATATGGCTACACCTTC,CASSDKRGFHTSYGYTF
many,NA,TRBJ1-2,TRBV2,TGTGCCAGCAGTGAAGGGACTGTATATGGCTACACCTTC,CASSEGTVYGYTF
many,NA,TRBJ1-1,TRBV7-9,TGTGCCAGCAGCTTACCCGGACAGTACACTGAAGCTTTCTTT,CASSLPGQYTEAFF